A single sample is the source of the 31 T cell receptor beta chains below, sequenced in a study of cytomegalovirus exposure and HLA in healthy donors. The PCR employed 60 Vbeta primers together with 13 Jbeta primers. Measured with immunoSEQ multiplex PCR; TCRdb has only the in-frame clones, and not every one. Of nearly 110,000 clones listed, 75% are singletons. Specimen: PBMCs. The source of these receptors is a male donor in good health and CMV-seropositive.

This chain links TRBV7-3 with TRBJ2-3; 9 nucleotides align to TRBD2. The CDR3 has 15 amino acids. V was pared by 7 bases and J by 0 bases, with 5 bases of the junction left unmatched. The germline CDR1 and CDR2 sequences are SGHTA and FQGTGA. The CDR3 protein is CASTPSGRSTDTQYF. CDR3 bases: TGTGCCAGCACCCCAAGCGGGAGGAGCACAGATACGCAGTATTTT.

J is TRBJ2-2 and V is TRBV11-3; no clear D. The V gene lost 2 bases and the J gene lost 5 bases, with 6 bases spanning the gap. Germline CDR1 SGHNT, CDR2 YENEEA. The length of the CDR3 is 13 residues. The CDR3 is CASSLSPTGELFF. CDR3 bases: TGTGCCAGCAGCTTATCTCCGACCGGGGAGCTGTTTTTT.

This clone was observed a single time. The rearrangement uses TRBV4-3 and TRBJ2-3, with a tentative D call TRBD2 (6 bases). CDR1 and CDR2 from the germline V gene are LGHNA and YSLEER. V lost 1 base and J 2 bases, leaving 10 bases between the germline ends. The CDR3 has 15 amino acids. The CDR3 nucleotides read TGCGCCAGCAGCCAAGTGGGACTGCTCACAGATACGCAGTATTTT. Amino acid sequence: CASSQVGLLTDTQYF.

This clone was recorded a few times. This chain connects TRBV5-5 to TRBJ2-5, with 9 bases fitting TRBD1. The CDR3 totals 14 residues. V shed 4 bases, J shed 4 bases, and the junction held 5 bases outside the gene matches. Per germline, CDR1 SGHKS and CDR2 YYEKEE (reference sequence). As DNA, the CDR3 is TGTGCCAGCAGCCCGACAGGGGGACGAGAGACCCAGTACTTC. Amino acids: CASSPTGGRETQYF.

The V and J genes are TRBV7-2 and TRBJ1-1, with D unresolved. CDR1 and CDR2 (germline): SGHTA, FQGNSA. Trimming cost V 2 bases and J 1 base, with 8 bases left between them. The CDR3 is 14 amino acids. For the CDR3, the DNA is TGTGCCAGCAGCTTACGGGAGAGGAACACTGAAGCTTTCTTT. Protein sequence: CASSLRERNTEAFF.

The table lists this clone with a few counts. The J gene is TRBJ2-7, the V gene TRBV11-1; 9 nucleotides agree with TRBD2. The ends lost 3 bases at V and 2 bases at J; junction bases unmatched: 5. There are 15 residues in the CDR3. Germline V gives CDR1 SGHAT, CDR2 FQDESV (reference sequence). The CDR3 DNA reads TGTGCCAGCAGCTTGGGAGGCGGGAGGGCCTACGAGCAGTACTTC. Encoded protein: CASSLGGGRAYEQYF.

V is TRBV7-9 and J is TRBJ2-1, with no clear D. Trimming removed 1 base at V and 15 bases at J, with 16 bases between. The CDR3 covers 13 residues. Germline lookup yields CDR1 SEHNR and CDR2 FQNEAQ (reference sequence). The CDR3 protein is CASSLGVERGLFF. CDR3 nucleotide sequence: TGTGCCAGCAGCTTAGGGGTTGAAAGAGGTCTGTTCTTC. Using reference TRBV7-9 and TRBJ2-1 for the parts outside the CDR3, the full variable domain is DTGVSQNPRHKITKRGQNVTFRCDPISEHNRLYWYRQTLGQGPEFLTYFQNEAQLEKSRLLSDRFSAERPKGSFSTLEIQRTEQGDSAMYLCASSLGVERGLFFGPGTRLTVL.

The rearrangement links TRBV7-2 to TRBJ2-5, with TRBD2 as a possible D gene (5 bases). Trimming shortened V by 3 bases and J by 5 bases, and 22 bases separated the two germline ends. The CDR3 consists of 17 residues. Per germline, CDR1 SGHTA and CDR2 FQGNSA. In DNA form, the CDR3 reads TGTGCCAGCAGCTTTTCGCCCTCTGGTTTGGACTGGGAGACCCAGTACTTC. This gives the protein CASSFSPSGLDWETQYF.

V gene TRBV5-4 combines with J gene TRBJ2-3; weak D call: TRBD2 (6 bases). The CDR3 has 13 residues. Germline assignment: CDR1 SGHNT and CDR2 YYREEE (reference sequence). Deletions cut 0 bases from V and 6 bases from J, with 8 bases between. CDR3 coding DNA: TGTGCCAGCAGCTTGGTTGGGGGGGATACGCAGTATTTT. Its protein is CASSLVGGDTQYF. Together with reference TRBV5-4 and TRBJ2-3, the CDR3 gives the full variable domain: ETGVTQSPTHLIKTRGQQVTLRCSSQSGHNTVSWYQQALGQGPQFIFQYYREEENGRGNFPPRFSGLQFPNYSSELNVNALELDDSALYLCASSLVGGDTQYFGPGTRLTVL.

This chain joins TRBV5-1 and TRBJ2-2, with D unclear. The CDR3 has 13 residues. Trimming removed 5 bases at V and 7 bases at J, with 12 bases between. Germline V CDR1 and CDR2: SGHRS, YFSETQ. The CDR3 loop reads CASSPREVGELFF. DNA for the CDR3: TGCGCCAGCAGTCCAAGAGAAGTCGGGGAGCTGTTTTTT.

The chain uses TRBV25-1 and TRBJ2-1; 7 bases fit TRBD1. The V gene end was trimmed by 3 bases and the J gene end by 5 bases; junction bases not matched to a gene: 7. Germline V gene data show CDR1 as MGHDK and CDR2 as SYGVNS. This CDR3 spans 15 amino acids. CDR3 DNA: TGTGCCAGCAGTGAGACCGGGACAGTCAACAATGAGCAGTTCTTC. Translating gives CASSETGTVNNEQFF. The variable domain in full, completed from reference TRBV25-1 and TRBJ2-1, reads EADIYQTPRYLVIGTGKKITLECSQTMGHDKMYWYQQDPGMELHLIHYSYGVNSTEKGDLSSESTVSRIRTEHFPLTLESARPSHTSQYLCASSETGTVNNEQFFGPGTRLTVL.

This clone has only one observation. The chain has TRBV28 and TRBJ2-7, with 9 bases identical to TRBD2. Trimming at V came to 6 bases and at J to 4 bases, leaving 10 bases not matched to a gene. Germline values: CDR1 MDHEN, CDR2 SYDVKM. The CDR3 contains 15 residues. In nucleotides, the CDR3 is TGTGCCAGCAGCCAAACAGGGACTAGCAGATACGAGCAGTACTTC. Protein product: CASSQTGTSRYEQYF. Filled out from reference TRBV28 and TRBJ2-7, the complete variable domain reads DVKVTQSSRYLVKRTGEKVFLECVQDMDHENMFWYRQDPGLGLRLIYFSYDVKMKEKGDIPEGYSVSREKKERFSLILESASTNQTSMYLCASSQTGTSRYEQYFGPGTRLTVT.

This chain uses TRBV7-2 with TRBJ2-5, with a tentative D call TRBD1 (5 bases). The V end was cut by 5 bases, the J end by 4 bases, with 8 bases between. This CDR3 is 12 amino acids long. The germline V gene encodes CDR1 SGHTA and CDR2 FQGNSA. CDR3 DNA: TGTGCCAGCAGCCCAGGGTCAGAGACCCAGTACTTC. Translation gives CASSPGSETQYF.

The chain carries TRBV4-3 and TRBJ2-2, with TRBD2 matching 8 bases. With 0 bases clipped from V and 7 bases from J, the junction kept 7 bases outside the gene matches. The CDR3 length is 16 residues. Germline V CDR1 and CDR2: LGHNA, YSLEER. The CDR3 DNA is TGCGCCAGCAGCCAAGAATCGACACTAGCGGACGGGGAGCTGTTTTTT. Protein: CASSQESTLADGELFF.

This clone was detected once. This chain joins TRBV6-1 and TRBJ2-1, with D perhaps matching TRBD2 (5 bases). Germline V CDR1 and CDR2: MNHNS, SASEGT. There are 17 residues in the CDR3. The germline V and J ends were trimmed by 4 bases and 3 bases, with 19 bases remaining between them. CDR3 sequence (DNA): TGTGCCAGCAGTGTTTTGGTTGCGGGTCAAAACTACAATGAGCAGTTCTTC. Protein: CASSVLVAGQNYNEQFF.

In DNA, the CDR3 is TGTGCCAGCAGTTATACAGGGGAAGAGACCCAGTACTTC. It specifies CASSYTGEETQYF. The chain links TRBV6-5 to TRBJ2-5, with 7 bases lining up with TRBD1. Germline V gene sequence: CDR1 MNHEY, CDR2 SVGAGI. The CDR3 totals 13 residues. The V and J ends lost 3 bases and 3 bases, in that order; junction bases with no gene match: 1.

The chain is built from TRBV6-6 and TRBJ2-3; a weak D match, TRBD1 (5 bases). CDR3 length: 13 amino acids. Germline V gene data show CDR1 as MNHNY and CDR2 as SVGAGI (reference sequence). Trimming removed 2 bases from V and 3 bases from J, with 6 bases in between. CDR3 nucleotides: TGTGCCAGCAGTTACGGGGCAACAGATACGCAGTATTTT. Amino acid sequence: CASSYGATDTQYF.

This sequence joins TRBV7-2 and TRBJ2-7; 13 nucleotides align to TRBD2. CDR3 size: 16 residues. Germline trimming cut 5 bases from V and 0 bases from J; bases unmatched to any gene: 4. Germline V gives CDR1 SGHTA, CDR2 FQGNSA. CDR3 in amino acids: CASSRLAGGTSYEQYF. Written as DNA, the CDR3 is TGTGCCAGCAGCCGACTAGCGGGGGGCACCTCCTACGAGCAGTACTTC.

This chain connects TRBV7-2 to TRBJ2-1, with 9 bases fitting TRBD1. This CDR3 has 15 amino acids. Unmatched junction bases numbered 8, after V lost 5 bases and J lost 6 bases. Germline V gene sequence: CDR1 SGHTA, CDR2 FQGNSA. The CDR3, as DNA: TGTGCCAGCAGCCCCCGGACAGGGGTTGGCAATGAGCAGTTCTTC. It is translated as CASSPRTGVGNEQFF.

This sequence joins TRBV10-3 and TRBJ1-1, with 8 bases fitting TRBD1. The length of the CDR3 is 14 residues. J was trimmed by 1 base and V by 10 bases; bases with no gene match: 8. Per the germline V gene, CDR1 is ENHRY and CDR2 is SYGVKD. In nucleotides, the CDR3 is TGTGCCACTAAGACAGGGGCCGAGAACACTGAAGCTTTCTTT. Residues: CATKTGAENTEAFF.

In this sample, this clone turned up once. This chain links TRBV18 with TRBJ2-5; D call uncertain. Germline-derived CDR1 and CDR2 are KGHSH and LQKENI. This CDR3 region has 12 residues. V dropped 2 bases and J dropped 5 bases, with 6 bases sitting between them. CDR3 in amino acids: CASSPGPETQYF. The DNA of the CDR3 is TGTGCCAGCTCACCAGGGCCGGAGACCCAGTACTTC.

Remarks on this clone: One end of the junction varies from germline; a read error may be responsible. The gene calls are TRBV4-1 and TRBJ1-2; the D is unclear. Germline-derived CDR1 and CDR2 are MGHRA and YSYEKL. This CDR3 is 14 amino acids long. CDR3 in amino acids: CASSPAAGTYGYPF. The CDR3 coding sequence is TGCGCCAGCAGCCCCGCTGCGGGTACCTATGGCTACCCCTTC.

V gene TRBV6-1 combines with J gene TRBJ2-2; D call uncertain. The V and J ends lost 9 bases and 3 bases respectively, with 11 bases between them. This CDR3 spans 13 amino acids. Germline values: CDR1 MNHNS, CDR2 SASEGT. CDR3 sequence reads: CARGAVDTGELFF. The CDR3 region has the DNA TGTGCCAGAGGCGCGGTAGACACCGGGGAGCTGTTTTTT.

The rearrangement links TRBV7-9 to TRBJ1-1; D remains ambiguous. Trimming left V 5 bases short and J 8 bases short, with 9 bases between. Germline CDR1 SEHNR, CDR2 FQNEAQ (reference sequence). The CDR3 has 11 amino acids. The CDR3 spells CASSRSREAFF. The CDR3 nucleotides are TGTGCCAGCAGCAGGAGCCGAGAAGCTTTCTTT.

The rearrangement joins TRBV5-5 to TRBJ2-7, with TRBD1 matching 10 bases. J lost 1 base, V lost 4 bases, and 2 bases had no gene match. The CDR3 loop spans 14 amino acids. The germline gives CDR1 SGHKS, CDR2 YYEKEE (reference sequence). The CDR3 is CASSMGQGSYEQYF. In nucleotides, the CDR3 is TGTGCCAGCAGCATGGGACAGGGGTCCTACGAGCAGTACTTC. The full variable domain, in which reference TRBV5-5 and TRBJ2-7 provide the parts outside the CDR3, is DAGVTQSPTHLIKTRGQQVTLRCSPISGHKSVSWYQQVLGQGPQFIFQYYEKEERGRGNFPDRFSARQFPNYSSELNVNALLLGDSALYLCASSMGQGSYEQYFGPGTRLTVT.

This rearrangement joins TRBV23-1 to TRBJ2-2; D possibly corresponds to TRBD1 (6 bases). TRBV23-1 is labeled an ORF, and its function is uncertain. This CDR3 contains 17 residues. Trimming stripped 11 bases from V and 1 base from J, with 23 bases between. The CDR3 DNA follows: TGCGCCCGGGGTCTACTACAGGGACGGGTGAACACCGGGGAGCTGTTTTTT. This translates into CARGLLQGRVNTGELFF.

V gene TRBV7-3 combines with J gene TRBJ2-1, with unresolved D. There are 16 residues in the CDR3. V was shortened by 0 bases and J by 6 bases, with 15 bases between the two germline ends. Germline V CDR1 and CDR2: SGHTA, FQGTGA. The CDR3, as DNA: TGTGCCAGCAGCTTAACAGTCAGCGCCGAACTCAATGAGCAGTTCTTC. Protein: CASSLTVSAELNEQFF.

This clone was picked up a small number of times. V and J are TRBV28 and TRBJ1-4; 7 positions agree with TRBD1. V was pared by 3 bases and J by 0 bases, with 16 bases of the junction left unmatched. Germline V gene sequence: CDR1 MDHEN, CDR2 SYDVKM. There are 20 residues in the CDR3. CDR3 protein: CASSLRHRGSKVATNEKLFF. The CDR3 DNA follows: TGTGCCAGCAGTTTGAGACACAGGGGATCTAAAGTTGCAACTAATGAAAAACTGTTTTTT.

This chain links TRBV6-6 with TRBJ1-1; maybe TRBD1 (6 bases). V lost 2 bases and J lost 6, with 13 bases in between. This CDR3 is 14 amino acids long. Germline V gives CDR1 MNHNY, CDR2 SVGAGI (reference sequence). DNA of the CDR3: TGTGCCAGCAGTTACCCCAGGGAGGGGGCTGAAGCTTTCTTT. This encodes CASSYPREGAEAFF.

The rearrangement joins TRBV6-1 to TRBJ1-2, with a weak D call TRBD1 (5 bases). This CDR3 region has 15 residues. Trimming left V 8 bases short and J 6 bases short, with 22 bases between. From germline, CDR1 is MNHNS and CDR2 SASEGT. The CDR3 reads CASRGHTKRLDGYTF. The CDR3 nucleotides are TGTGCCAGCCGAGGACACACAAAGCGCCTTGATGGCTACACCTTC.

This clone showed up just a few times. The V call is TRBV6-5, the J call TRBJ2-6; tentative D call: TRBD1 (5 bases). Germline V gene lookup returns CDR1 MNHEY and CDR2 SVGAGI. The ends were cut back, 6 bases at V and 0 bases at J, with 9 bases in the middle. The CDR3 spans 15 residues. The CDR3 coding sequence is TGTGCCAGCAGCGATGGGGCCTCTGGGGCCAACGTCCTGACTTTC. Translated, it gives CASSDGASGANVLTF.